Listed here are 23 T cell receptor beta chains from one sample, sequenced in a study of Graves' ophthalmopathy and Graves' hyperthyroidism. Transcripts of RNA were the source for amplifying TCR beta CDR3 regions. First-round RT-PCR employed HTBI primers, with a second-round multiplex PCR after it. TCRdb fed the multiplex PCR reads into MiXCR, producing one record per CDR3 protein. This table has roughly 1.1 million distinct CDR3 sequences, about 40% appearing once. Sequenced sample: peripheral blood or thyroid tissue (not recorded which). Receptors were obtained from an adult man with Graves' hyperthyroidism.

The count of this clonotype is one. The chain couples TRBV15 to TRBJ2-2, with a weak D call TRBD2 (5 bases). Per the germline V gene, CDR1 is LNHNV and CDR2 is YYDKDF (reference sequence). Trimming removed 3 bases from V and 4 bases from J, with 12 bases in between. The length of the CDR3 is 15 residues. The CDR3 loop reads CATSSLESGTGELFF. The CDR3 DNA sequence: TGTGCCACCAGCAGTTTGGAGAGCGGCACCGGGGAGCTGTTTTTT.

This clonotype was found a few times. The chain couples TRBV3-1 to TRBJ2-5; no definite D call. CDR1 is LGHDT, CDR2 YNNKEL, per germline (reference sequence). Trimming took 0 bases from V and 2 from J, leaving 4 bases between them. The CDR3 sequence is 13 residues long. The CDR3 DNA sequence: TGTGCCAGCAGCCAAGATGGACAAGAGACCCAGTACTTC. Translating it yields CASSQDGQETQYF.

CDR3 bases: TGTGCCAGCAGCTTTTACTCCGGGGCAGATACGCAGTATTTT. It specifies CASSFYSGADTQYF. The rearrangement joins TRBV7-9 to TRBJ2-3; the D gene is possibly TRBD2 (5 bases). The CDR3 contains 14 residues. Trimming removed 3 bases at V and 4 bases at J, with 11 bases between. In germline, CDR1 is SEHNR, CDR2 FQNEAQ (reference sequence).

This sequence joins TRBV19 and TRBJ2-5, with 12 positions matching TRBD1. The CDR3 covers 14 residues. Trimming removed 10 bases from V and 1 base from J; junction bases left unmatched: 4. Germline values: CDR1 LNHDA, CDR2 SQIVND (reference sequence). The CDR3 bases are TGTGCCACCCGGGACAGGGGGCTCCAAGAGACCCAGTACTTC. Amino acid sequence: CATRDRGLQETQYF.

This clonotype was seen many times. The chain couples TRBV9 to TRBJ2-5; D unresolved. The germline V and J ends were trimmed by 4 bases and 5 bases, with 9 bases remaining between them. Per germline, CDR1 SGDLS and CDR2 YYNGEE. The CDR3 length is 12 residues. CDR3 amino acids: CASSSMGETQYF. In DNA form, the CDR3 reads TGTGCCAGCAGCTCCATGGGGGAGACCCAGTACTTC.

This chain joins TRBV5-1 and TRBJ1-2; the match to TRBD1 covers 8 bases. With 0 bases clipped from V and 12 bases from J, the junction kept 10 bases outside the gene matches. This CDR3 spans 14 amino acids. Germline V lookup: CDR1 SGHRS, CDR2 YFSETQ. The DNA for the CDR3 is TGCGCCAGCAGCTTGGGGCAGGGGGCTAACGTACACACCTTC. Translating it yields CASSLGQGANVHTF.

This clonotype was picked up many times. The genes are TRBV19 and TRBJ1-6; the D is unclear. Germline V gene data show CDR1 as LNHDA and CDR2 as SQIVND (reference sequence). This CDR3 spans 13 amino acids. Trimming left V 7 bases short and J 9 bases short, with 13 bases between. The CDR3 DNA is TGTGCCAGTACTACTGAGGGTCGTTCACCCCTCCACTTT. It codes for CASTTEGRSPLHF.

Many counts were recorded for this clonotype. The chain employs TRBV11-2 and TRBJ1-1; no clear D. Trimming pared 4 bases from V and 5 bases from J, leaving 17 bases between. The CDR3 runs 15 residues. Germline loops: CDR1 SGHAT, CDR2 FQNNGV. The CDR3 sequence is CASSSRGDTGTEAFF. CDR3 sequence (DNA): TGTGCCAGCAGCTCACGAGGTGATACGGGGACTGAAGCTTTCTTT. Variable domain in full (rest from reference TRBV11-2 and TRBJ1-1): EAGVAQSPRYKIIEKRQSVAFWCNPISGHATLYWYQQILGQGPKLLIQFQNNGVVDDSQLPKDRFSAERLKGVDSTLKIQPAKLEDSAVYLCASSSRGDTGTEAFFGQGTRLTVV.

At least ten counts were recorded for this clonotype. The chain has TRBV19 and TRBJ2-2, with TRBD2 identical over 8 bases. This CDR3 spans 14 amino acids. The germline gives CDR1 LNHDA, CDR2 SQIVND (reference sequence). The J segment lost 6 bases and the V segment lost 3 bases, leaving 3 bases of the junction unmatched. CDR3 protein: CASSIQTSAGELFF. The CDR3 region has the DNA TGTGCCAGTAGTATCCAGACTAGCGCCGGGGAGCTGTTTTTT.

This clonotype was seen only a few times. This clone may be a read error of a much larger clone one base away. This rearrangement joins TRBV20-1 to TRBJ1-5, with a possible D match to TRBD1 (5 bases). Germline CDR1 is DFQATT and CDR2 is SNEGSKA (reference sequence). The CDR3 loop spans 13 amino acids. The germline V and J ends were trimmed by 5 bases and 5 bases, with 13 bases remaining between them. CDR3 region: CSAPPGDHQPQHF. CDR3 in DNA: TGCAGTGCTCCCCCGGGGGACCATCAGCCCCAGCATTTT.

As for this clonotype: The conserved phenylalanine or tryptophan normally closing the CDR3 is absent here, so this likely arose from a read error. This rearrangement joins TRBV19 to TRBJ2-2; 14 positions match TRBD2. The trim removed 4 bases at V and 6 bases at J, leaving 7 bases unmatched. The CDR3 loop spans 17 amino acids. Germline-derived CDR1 and CDR2 are LNHDA and SQIVND (reference sequence). The DNA of the CDR3 is TGTGCCAGTAGTAGGGGGGGACTAGCGGGAGCACCCGGGGAGCTGTTTTCT. It translates to CASSRGGLAGAPGELFS.

The chain recombines TRBV5-5 with TRBJ1-1; D remains ambiguous. The length of the CDR3 is 14 residues. Looked up from germline, CDR1 is SGHKS and CDR2 is YYEKEE (reference sequence). V was pared by 2 bases and J by 1 base, with 9 bases between. CDR3 bases: TGTGCCAGCAGCTTAACAGAGAGGAACACTGAAGCTTTCTTT. It translates to CASSLTERNTEAFF.

A remark on this clonotype: This may stem from a read error, because a much larger clone lies one nucleotide away. The CDR3 is CSTRDTSGWGQPQHF. As DNA, the CDR3 is TGCAGTACTAGAGATACTTCGGGTTGGGGTCAGCCCCAGCATTTT. This chain joins TRBV20-1 and TRBJ1-5, with no clear D. Germline V gene lookup returns CDR1 DFQATT and CDR2 SNEGSKA (reference sequence). The CDR3 loop spans 15 amino acids.

The chain carries TRBV7-3 and TRBJ2-6, with D uncertain. The germline V gene has CDR1 SGHTA and CDR2 FQGTGA. The CDR3 is made up of 10 amino acids. Trimming took off 1 base at V and 13 bases at J, with 2 bases between the two ends. The CDR3 loop reads CASSLNVLTF. For the CDR3, the DNA is TGTGCCAGCAGCTTAAATGTCCTGACTTTC.

Details on this clonotype: In this CDR3 the conserved last residue, phenylalanine or tryptophan, is missing, so a read error is likely. The DNA is left out, because the CDR3 cannot be placed on it with certainty; the CDR3 is given as TCRdb lists it. The chain recombines TRBV14 with TRBJ1-1. The CDR3 spans 8 amino acids, including both terminal residues. Germline lookup yields CDR1 SGHDN and CDR2 FVKESK. CDR3: CASSQTFS.

This clonotype has a count of ten or more. The chain joins TRBV5-1 to TRBJ2-2; perhaps TRBD2 as D (5 bases). Germline-derived CDR1 and CDR2 are SGHRS and YFSETQ. The CDR3 sequence is 15 residues long. V was cut by 2 bases and J by 2 bases, with 10 bases left in between. CDR3 sequence (DNA): TGCGCCAGCAGCTTAAGACTACTAAACACCGGGGAGCTGTTTTTT. Amino acid sequence: CASSLRLLNTGELFF.

The chain has TRBV28 and TRBJ1-2; maybe TRBD1 (6 bases). Trimming took off 7 bases at V and 2 bases at J, with 14 bases between the two ends. The CDR3 consists of 14 residues. Germline CDR1 and CDR2: MDHEN and SYDVKM. CDR3 residues: CASTIPGQNYGYTF. The CDR3 nucleotides read TGTGCCAGCACCATCCCAGGACAGAACTATGGCTACACCTTC.

This clonotype was counted at least ten times. V usage is TRBV24-1 and J usage is TRBJ2-5, with 14 bases matching TRBD2. The germline V gene encodes CDR1 KGHDR and CDR2 SFDVKD. The CDR3 length is 18 residues. V shed 5 bases and J 4 bases; nucleotides not matched to a gene: 11. CDR3 coding DNA: TGTGCCACCAGTGGCCCGGGACTAGCGGGGGAGCCAACAGAGACCCAGTACTTC. Its translation is CATSGPGLAGEPTETQYF.

This clonotype was seen repeatedly, ten times or more. The V call is TRBV20-1, the J call TRBJ2-7; a weak D match, TRBD2 (6 bases). The CDR3 totals 13 residues. Germline V gene lookup returns CDR1 DFQATT and CDR2 SNEGSKA (reference sequence). Trimming cost V 4 bases and J 4 bases, with 14 bases left between them. The CDR3 DNA reads TGCAGTGCTACCCGGGCGGGGTCATACGAGCAGTACTTC. Translation gives CSATRAGSYEQYF.

In this sample, this clonotype turned up once. The DNA for the CDR3 is TGCGCCAGCAGTGAGTCGAGAAGGGGCTATAATTCACCCCTCCACTTT. It specifies CASSESRRGYNSPLHF. The genes are TRBV10-2 and TRBJ1-6; maybe TRBD1 (5 bases). V lost 0 bases and J lost 3, with 9 bases in between. This CDR3 is built from 16 residues. Germline V gene sequence: CDR1 WSHSY, CDR2 SAAADI.

This clonotype was seen more than once but under ten times. The V gene is TRBV9, the J gene TRBJ1-6, with a weak D call TRBD1 (6 bases). There are 11 residues in the CDR3. Deletions cut 10 bases from V and 6 bases from J, with 8 bases between. CDR1 is SGDLS and CDR2 is YYNGEE in the germline V gene. CDR3 coding DNA: TGTGCCTTGGACAGTAATTCACCCCTCCACTTT. Its translation: CALDSNSPLHF.

The chain couples TRBV29-1 to TRBJ1-1; 9 bases align to TRBD1. J gave up 1 base and V 8 bases, and 5 bases lay outside the gene matches. The germline gives CDR1 SQVTM, CDR2 ANQGSEA. This CDR3 region has 13 residues. The CDR3 DNA reads as TGCAGCACCTCGACAGGGGGGAACACTGAAGCTTTCTTT. Amino acid sequence: CSTSTGGNTEAFF. The variable domain in full, completed from reference TRBV29-1 and TRBJ1-1, reads SAVISQKPSRDICQRGTSLTIQCQVDSQVTMMFWYRQQPGQSLTLIATANQGSEATYESGFVIDKFPISRPNLTFSTLTVSNMSPEDSSIYLCSTSTGGNTEAFFGQGTRLTVV.

This clonotype was counted at least ten times. This chain links TRBV7-2 with TRBJ2-7, with D possibly TRBD2 on 5 matching bases. V shed 4 bases and J shed 4 bases, with 20 bases lying between them. This CDR3 is built from 16 residues. The germline gives CDR1 SGHTA, CDR2 FQGNSA. CDR3 protein: CASSSSLALRGYEQYF. The CDR3 DNA is TGTGCCAGCAGCTCCTCCTTAGCTCTCCGGGGTTACGAGCAGTACTTC.